Presented here are 4 T cell receptor beta chains from one specimen sequenced in a study of blood T cells in healthy people across ages. A sample-barcoded 5' primer and a J-beta primer mix were used in a second PCR of about 6 to 12 cycles. One entry per CDR3 protein results from TCRdb running MiXCR on the 5' RACE reads. The profile shows over 1,200,000 distinct CDR3 sequences, approximately 60% of them singletons. Sequencing was done on a sample of blood. Receptors were obtained from a man aged 18-30 years in good health.

A few counts support this clonotype. The rearrangement links TRBV5-1 to TRBJ2-7; D ambiguous. CDR3 length: 14 amino acids. V was clipped by 1 base and J by 6 bases, with 14 bases between them. Germline values: CDR1 SGHRS, CDR2 YFSETQ. As DNA, the CDR3 is TGCGCCAGCAGCTTGCAAAGTCCAGAACCCGAGCAGTACTTC. Its protein is CASSLQSPEPEQYF. The complete variable domain, with remaining parts taken from reference TRBV5-1 and TRBJ2-7, reads KAGVTQTPRYLIKTRGQQVTLSCSPISGHRSVSWYQQTPGQGLQFLFEYFSETQRNKGNFPGRFSGRQFSNSRSEMNVSTLELGDSALYLCASSLQSPEPEQYFGPGTRLTVT.

The chain combines TRBV29-1 with TRBJ2-4; TRBD2 is a possible D gene (6 bases). The DNA end favors TRBJ2-7, so the J call may be wrong. The CDR3 loop spans 14 amino acids. The V gene's germline CDR1 is SQVTM and CDR2 ANQGSEA. The CDR3 coding sequence is TGCAGCGTTGCGGACGGGGGTGGAGGATACGAGCAGTACTTC. Translating gives CSVADGGGGYEQYF.

This clonotype was observed once. At one of its ends the junction is not consistent with the germline gene, which may arise from a read error. The chain recombines TRBV5-4 with TRBJ2-6; tentative D call: TRBD2 (5 bases). From germline, CDR1 is SGHNT and CDR2 YYREEE (reference sequence). The CDR3 contains 15 residues. As DNA, the CDR3 is TGTGCCAGCACCTTGCCGGGAAGTGGGGCCAACGTCCTGACTTTC. Its protein is CASTLPGSGANVLTF.

J is TRBJ2-3 and V is TRBV5-1; TRBD1 aligns across 11 bases. This CDR3 is built from 17 residues. V gave up 2 bases and J gave up 4 bases; unmatched junction bases: 9. CDR1 SGHRS and CDR2 YFSETQ come from the germline V gene. The CDR3 bases are TGCGCCAGCAGCTTAGACGCCGGGACAGGGGGATCAGATACGCAGTATTTT. Its protein is CASSLDAGTGGSDTQYF.